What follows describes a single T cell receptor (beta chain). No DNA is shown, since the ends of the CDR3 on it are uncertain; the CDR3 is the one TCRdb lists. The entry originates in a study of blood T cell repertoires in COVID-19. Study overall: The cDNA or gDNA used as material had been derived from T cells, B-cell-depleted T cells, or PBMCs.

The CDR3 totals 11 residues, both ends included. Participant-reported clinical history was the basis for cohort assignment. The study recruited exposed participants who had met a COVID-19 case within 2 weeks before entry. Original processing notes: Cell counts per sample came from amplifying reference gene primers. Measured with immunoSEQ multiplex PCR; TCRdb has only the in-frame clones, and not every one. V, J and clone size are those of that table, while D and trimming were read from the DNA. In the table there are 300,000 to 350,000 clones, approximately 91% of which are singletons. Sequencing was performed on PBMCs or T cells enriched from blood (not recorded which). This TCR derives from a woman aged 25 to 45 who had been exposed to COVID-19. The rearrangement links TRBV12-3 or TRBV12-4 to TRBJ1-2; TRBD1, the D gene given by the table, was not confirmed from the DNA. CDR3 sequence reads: CASSFGQGSTF.